This is a list of T cell receptor beta chains from one sample in a study of early T cells in non-severe SARS-CoV-2 infection. One entry per CDR3 protein, called by TCRdb with MiXCR from the 5' RACE reads. This table holds around 67,000 distinct CDR3 sequences, approximately 10% found once. The specimen was whole blood. These receptors were collected from an adult who was a healthcare worker with PCR-confirmed SARS-CoV-2 infection or an uninfected control (not recorded which). CDR3s include the opening cysteine and the closing phenylalanine or tryptophan. A D gene is named only where the DNA matches it firmly. Size is omitted from some rows. Given values are once, few, many or a class for expanded clones.

D: NA
V: TRBV12-3/TRBV12-4
J: TRBJ2-2
size: few
DNA: TGTGCCAGCAGTTCCGGGGAGCTGTTTTTT
CDR3: CASSSGELFF

D: NA
V: TRBV9
J: TRBJ1-1
size: NA
DNA: TGTGCCAGCAGCCCCGGGGGACTGGGCACTGAAGCTTTCTTT
CDR3: CASSPGGLGTEAFF

D: TRBD2
V: TRBV3-1
J: TRBJ2-2
size: many
DNA: TGTGCCAGCAGCCAAGGTGTATTAGCGGGAGTCGGGGAGCTGTTTTTT
CDR3: CASSQGVLAGVGELFF

D: TRBD2
V: TRBV20-1
J: TRBJ2-7
size: few
DNA: TGCAGTGCCCGCCGGGCGGGGGATTCCTACGAGCAGTACTTC
CDR3: CSARRAGDSYEQYF

D: TRBD2
V: TRBV5-8
J: TRBJ2-3
size: few
DNA: TGTGCCAGCAGCTCGCCGTGGCGGGGGTCAGATACGCAGTATTTT
CDR3: CASSSPWRGSDTQYF

D: NA
V: TRBV4-2
J: TRBJ2-3
size: many
DNA: TGTGCCAGCAGCCAAGGCGGCTTCGACAGCACAGATACGCAGTATTTT
CDR3: CASSQGGFDSTDTQYF

D: NA
V: TRBV29-1
J: TRBJ1-1
size: NA
DNA: TGCAGCGTTAGGCCCAAGCTGAACACTGAAGCTTTCTTT
CDR3: CSVRPKLNTEAFF

D: NA
V: TRBV10-3
J: TRBJ1-5
size: few
DNA: TGTGCCACCCATGACTCGAATAGCAATCAGCCCCAGCATTTT
CDR3: CATHDSNSNQPQHF

D: NA
V: TRBV19
J: TRBJ1-5
size: many
DNA: TGTGCCAGTAGTATGCCACAAGCCCGAACCAATCAGCCCCAGCATTTT
CDR3: CASSMPQARTNQPQHF

D: TRBD1
V: TRBV6-1
J: TRBJ1-2
size: many
DNA: TGTGCCAGCAGGGGACAGGGGGCATATGAGGATGGCTACACCTTC
CDR3: CASRGQGAYEDGYTF

D: NA
V: TRBV11-2
J: TRBJ2-3
size: many
DNA: TGTGCCAGCAGCCGCTTAGGGACTTTGTACACAGATACGCAGTATTTT
CDR3: CASSRLGTLYTDTQYF

D: NA
V: TRBV21-1
J: TRBJ2-2
size: many
DNA: TGTGCCAGCAGGCGACGATCCGACAGGGAGGTGGACACCGGGGAGCTGTTTTTT
CDR3: CASRRRSDREVDTGELFF

D: TRBD2
V: TRBV7-8
J: TRBJ2-3
size: few
DNA: TGTGCCAGCAGCCGACGACTAGCGGGGGGTCCTGGTCCGAGCACAGATACGCAGTATTTT
CDR3: CASSRRLAGGPGPSTDTQYF

D: NA
V: TRBV3-1
J: TRBJ2-1
size: many
DNA: TGTGCCAGCAGCCAAAGTGGGGCACGCTACAATGAGCAGTTCTTC
CDR3: CASSQSGARYNEQFF

D: NA
V: TRBV29-1
J: TRBJ2-7
size: few
DNA: TGCAGCGTTGGCGGCGGAGCCCCCTACGAGCAGTACTTC
CDR3: CSVGGGAPYEQYF

D: NA
V: TRBV2
J: TRBJ2-5
size: many
DNA: TGTGCCAGCAGTGTGGCAGGGGTGGAGACCCAGTACTTC
CDR3: CASSVAGVETQYF

D: NA
V: TRBV7-6
J: TRBJ2-3
size: many
DNA: TGTGCCAGCAGCTCCAAGGTGGTTGGGGCGAGCACAGATACGCAGTATTTT
CDR3: CASSSKVVGASTDTQYF

D: TRBD2
V: TRBV10-3
J: TRBJ2-7
size: few
DNA: TGTGCCATCAGCCCAGCGGGGGATTACGAGCAGTACTTC
CDR3: CAISPAGDYEQYF

D: NA
V: TRBV20-1
J: TRBJ1-1
size: few
DNA: TGCAGTGCTAAGACAGGGAACACTGAAGCTTTCTTT
CDR3: CSAKTGNTEAFF

D: TRBD2
V: TRBV5-1
J: TRBJ2-5
size: many
DNA: TGCGCCAGCAGCTTGGAAGTAGCGGGGGGGCTGGAGACCCAGTACTTC
CDR3: CASSLEVAGGLETQYF

D: TRBD2
V: TRBV12-3/TRBV12-4
J: TRBJ2-7
size: NA
DNA: TGTGCCAGCAACCTAGCGGGTCCCTCCTACGAGCAGTACTTC
CDR3: CASNLAGPSYEQYF

D: NA
V: TRBV6-2/TRBV6-3
J: TRBJ2-5
size: few
DNA: TGTGCCAGCAGCCACTCGAGAGAGACCCAGTACTTC
CDR3: CASSHSRETQYF

D: NA
V: TRBV28
J: TRBJ1-2
size: many
DNA: TGTGCCAGCAGACTCCCTCGGGATCTAGGGGACTATGGCTACACCTTC
CDR3: CASRLPRDLGDYGYTF

D: NA
V: TRBV7-8
J: TRBJ2-5
size: many
DNA: TGTGCCAGCAGCTTAGCTTCGAACTGGCAGGGGAAGACCCAGTACTTC
CDR3: CASSLASNWQGKTQYF

D: NA
V: TRBV5-4
J: TRBJ2-5
size: many
DNA: TGTGCCAGCAGCCCCTGGACAGAAGAGACCCAGTACTTC
CDR3: CASSPWTEETQYF

D: NA
V: TRBV12-3/TRBV12-4
J: TRBJ2-2
size: many
DNA: TGTGCCAGCAGCCATCCAGGAGGGACTGACGCGAACACCGGGGAGCTGTTTTTT
CDR3: CASSHPGGTDANTGELFF

D: TRBD1
V: TRBV12-3/TRBV12-4
J: TRBJ2-7
size: NA
DNA: TGTGCCAGCAGTCCGACAGGGGGGACCTACGAGCAGTACTTC
CDR3: CASSPTGGTYEQYF

D: TRBD1
V: TRBV19
J: TRBJ2-7
size: many
DNA: TGTGCCAGTAGTCGAAAAGGGACAGGTTGGGGTGAGCAGTACTTC
CDR3: CASSRKGTGWGEQYF

D: TRBD1
V: TRBV7-9
J: TRBJ2-7
size: few
DNA: TGTGCCAGCAGCTCCAACAGGGGGCCCTACGAGCAGTACTTC
CDR3: CASSSNRGPYEQYF

D: NA
V: TRBV9
J: TRBJ2-7
size: many
DNA: TGTGCCAGCAGCGTAGACGTGCCTGGGGAGCAGTACTTC
CDR3: CASSVDVPGEQYF

D: TRBD2
V: TRBV13
J: TRBJ2-1
size: NA
DNA: TGTGCCAGCAGCTACCTAGCGGGAGACTACAATGAGCAGTTCTTC
CDR3: CASSYLAGDYNEQFF

D: TRBD1
V: TRBV6-5
J: TRBJ1-4
size: many
DNA: TGTGCCAGCAGACCGGGACAGTTTAATGAAAAACTGTTTTTT
CDR3: CASRPGQFNEKLFF

D: NA
V: TRBV19
J: TRBJ2-7
size: many
DNA: TGTGCCAGTAGTTCAGAGGCCTACGAGCAGTACTTC
CDR3: CASSSEAYEQYF

D: NA
V: TRBV4-1
J: TRBJ2-6
size: few
DNA: TGCGCCAGCAGCCAGCTAGAGACCTTTTTCTCTGGGGCCAACGTCCTGACTTTC
CDR3: CASSQLETFFSGANVLTF

D: TRBD2
V: TRBV5-4
J: TRBJ2-3
size: few
DNA: TGTGCCAGCAGCTTAAAGCGGGGGGCTCCAAGCACAGATACGCAGTATTTT
CDR3: CASSLKRGAPSTDTQYF

D: NA
V: TRBV12-3/TRBV12-4
J: TRBJ1-5
size: many
DNA: TGTGCCAGCAGCCGCTCGTGGACGGGTATCAATCAGCCCCAGCATTTT
CDR3: CASSRSWTGINQPQHF

D: TRBD2
V: TRBV28
J: TRBJ2-1
size: NA
DNA: TGTGCCAGCAGTTTATCGACTAGCGGGGGCCATTCCCCGTTCTTC
CDR3: CASSLSTSGGHSPFF